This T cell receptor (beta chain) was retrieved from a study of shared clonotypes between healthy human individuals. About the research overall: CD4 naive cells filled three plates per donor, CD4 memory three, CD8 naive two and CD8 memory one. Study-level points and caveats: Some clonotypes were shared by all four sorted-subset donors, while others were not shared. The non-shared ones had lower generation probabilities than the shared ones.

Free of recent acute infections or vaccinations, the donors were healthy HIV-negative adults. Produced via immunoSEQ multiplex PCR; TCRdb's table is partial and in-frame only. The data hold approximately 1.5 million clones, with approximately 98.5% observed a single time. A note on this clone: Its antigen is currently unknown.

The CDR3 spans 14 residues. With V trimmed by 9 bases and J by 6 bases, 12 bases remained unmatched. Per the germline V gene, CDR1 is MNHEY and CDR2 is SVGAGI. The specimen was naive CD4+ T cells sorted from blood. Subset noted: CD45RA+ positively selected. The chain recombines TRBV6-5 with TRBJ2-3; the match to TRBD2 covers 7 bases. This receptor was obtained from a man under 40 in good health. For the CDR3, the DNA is TGTGCCAGTCGGGGGAGGGAACGCGGTGATACGCAGTATTTT. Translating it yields CASRGRERGDTQYF.